This T cell receptor beta chain was sequenced during a study of OX40 agonist ivuxolimab in advanced cancers. Study background: Ivuxolimab is a fully human IgG2 antibody that activates OX40 (CD134). Notes on the study in general: Those patients achieving a partial response at 0.1-3.0 mg/kg showed among the lowest clonal expansion.

Clones were sequenced by immunoSEQ multiplex PCR, and TCRdb holds only the in-frame ones, with some missing. This repertoire shows 95,000 or so clones, under 95% found once; its top ten account for 0.45% to 0.6%. V was shortened by 2 bases and J by 3 bases, with 16 bases between the two germline ends. Germline V gives CDR1 SGDLS, CDR2 YYNGEE. The CDR3 totals 16 residues. On this clone itself: Antigen: not known.

The receptor was derived from an adult with an advanced solid tumor such as melanoma, head and neck, liver or kidney cancer. The chain couples TRBV9 to TRBJ2-3; tentative D call: TRBD2 (7 bases). The specimen comprised CD4+ or CD8+ T cells sorted from blood, sampled in a trial of the OX40 agonist ivuxolimab. CDR3 protein: CASSVGLGRGTDTQYF. The CDR3 DNA sequence: TGTGCCAGCAGCGTCGGTTTAGGGAGGGGGACAGATACGCAGTATTTT.